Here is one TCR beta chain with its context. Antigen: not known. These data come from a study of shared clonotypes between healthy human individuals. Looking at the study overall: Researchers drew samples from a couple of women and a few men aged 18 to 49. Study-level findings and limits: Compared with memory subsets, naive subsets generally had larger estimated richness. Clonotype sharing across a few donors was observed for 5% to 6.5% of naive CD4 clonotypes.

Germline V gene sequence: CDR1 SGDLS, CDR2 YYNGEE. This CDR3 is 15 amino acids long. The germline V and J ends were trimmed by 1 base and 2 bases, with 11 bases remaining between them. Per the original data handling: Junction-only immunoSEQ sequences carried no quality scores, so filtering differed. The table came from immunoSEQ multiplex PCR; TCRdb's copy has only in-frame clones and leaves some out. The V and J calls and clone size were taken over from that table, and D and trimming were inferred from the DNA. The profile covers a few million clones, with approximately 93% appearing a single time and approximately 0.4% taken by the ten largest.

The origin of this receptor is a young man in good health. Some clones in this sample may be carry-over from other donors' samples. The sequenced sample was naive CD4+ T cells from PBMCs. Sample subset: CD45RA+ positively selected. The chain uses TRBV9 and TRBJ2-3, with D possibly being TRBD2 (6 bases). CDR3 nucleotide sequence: TGTGCCAGCAGCGTAATCGCGGGAACCACAGATACGCAGTATTTT. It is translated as CASSVIAGTTDTQYF. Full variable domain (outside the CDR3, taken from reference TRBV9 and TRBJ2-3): DSGVTQTPKHLITATGQRVTLRCSPRSGDLSVYWYQQSLDQGLQFLIQYYNGEERAKGNILERFSAQQFPDLHSELNLSSLELGDSALYFCASSVIAGTTDTQYFGPGTRLTVL.